The present TCR beta chain was sequenced within a study of human T cells and chemical hapten exposure. Study-level information: Weekly administration of diphenylcyclopropenone to the scalp of patients continued throughout the approximately 23-week study.

The CDR3 has 12 residues. Germline CDR1 MNHEY, CDR2 SVGEGT. Trimming removed 8 bases from V and 3 bases from J, with 10 bases in between. This clonotype has just a few counts. Its antigen is currently unknown. TCRdb reanalysed the RACE reads using MiXCR and keeps one entry per CDR3 protein. The data show approximately 350,000 distinct CDR3 sequences, about 7% seen once. Overall study findings and caveats: The formation of large CDR3 similarity clusters by expanded TCRs significantly exceeded that of controls. PT1 expanded TCR counts correlated positively with patch test score.

Documented time point: patch test 1, 2 weeks after DPC sensitization. The treatment here: therapeutic diphenylcyclopropenone sensitization with weekly scalp DPC. Patients had alopecia, were aged 18 to 70, and were not pregnant. The clonotype was recovered from a young woman with alopecia areata. Some clones in this sample may be carry-over from other donors' samples. The sequencing here drew on whole blood, taken in connection with sensitization to the hapten diphenylcyclopropenone (DPC). The chain is built from TRBV6-2 or TRBV6-3 and TRBJ1-2; possibly TRBD1 for D (5 bases). The chain's CDR3 is CASGTDYYGYTF. CDR3 DNA: TGTGCCAGCGGGACTGATTACTATGGCTACACCTTC.